This T cell receptor beta chain was documented in a study of cytomegalovirus exposure and HLA in healthy donors. Findings and caveats of the study: Follow-up analysis later connected one missense variant in DCLRE1C with trimming of TCR beta V- and J-genes. Overall, around 160 TCR beta chains were annotated as cytomegalovirus-associated.

Use of 60 Vbeta and 13 Jbeta primers characterized the PCR. Profiled with immunoSEQ multiplex PCR; TCRdb holds only in-frame clones, not every one. This sample has over 100,000 clones, with 70% to 85% found just once. The CDR3 is made up of 16 amino acids. Germline V gene sequence: CDR1 MNHEY, CDR2 SVGAGI. Trimming removed 0 bases from V and 4 bases from J, with 16 bases in between. Every donor was a healthy person donating bone marrow. About this clone: Its antigen is not known.

V is TRBV6-5 and J is TRBJ2-7; tentative D call: TRBD2 (5 bases). The receptor comes from a woman younger than 30 in good health and CMV-seropositive. The sample was PBMCs. CDR3 region: CASSYSTPRGLYEQYF. The CDR3 nucleotides read TGTGCCAGCAGTTACTCGACTCCCAGAGGACTTTACGAGCAGTACTTC.